Listed here are 28 T cell receptor beta chains from one sample, sequenced in a study of breast tumors, draining lymph nodes, adjacent tissues. TCRdb redid the calling of the multiplex PCR reads with MiXCR, one entry per CDR3 protein. The sample has 84,000 or so distinct CDR3 sequences; approximately 30% are singletons. Breast cancer patients provided tissue from their axillary draining lymph nodes. Material for sequencing was axillary lymph node tissue. All receptors derive from a female donor with breast cancer. Some clones in this sample may be carry-over from other donors' samples.

This clonotype was observed at least ten times. V gene TRBV9 combines with J gene TRBJ2-1; 7 nucleotides align to TRBD1. The CDR3 length is 14 residues. Germline CDR1 SGDLS, CDR2 YYNGEE. The junction had 7 bases not matched to a gene; V was cut back by 5 bases and J by 5 bases. The CDR3: CASRRGTANNEQFF. The DNA of the CDR3 is TGTGCCAGCAGGAGGGGGACAGCCAACAATGAGCAGTTCTTC.

This clonotype was recorded at least ten times. The J gene is TRBJ2-1, the V gene TRBV20-1, with 13 bases identical to TRBD2. Germline-derived CDR1 and CDR2 are DFQATT and SNEGSKA (reference sequence). The ends lost 1 base at V and 2 bases at J; junction bases unmatched: 14. The CDR3 length is 20 residues. CDR3: CSARGPPGLAGVVAYNEQFF. Here the CDR3 DNA reads TGCAGTGCTAGAGGTCCCCCCGGACTAGCGGGAGTTGTAGCCTACAATGAGCAGTTCTTC.

About this clonotype itself: This sequence may be a read error, since a much larger clone differs from it by one base. The chain carries TRBV4-2 and TRBJ1-2; perhaps TRBD1 as D (5 bases). This CDR3 is built from 15 residues. Germline assignment: CDR1 LGHNA and CDR2 YNFKEQ. The chain's CDR3 is CASSQSGGGGYGCTF. The CDR3, as DNA: TGTGCCAGCAGCCAGAGTGGGGGGGGTGGCTATGGCTGCACCTTC.

The CDR3 nucleotides are TGTGCCAGCAGCTTGGAGGCAGCCGGAGGAGAGGAGACCCAGTACTTC. As protein: CASSLEAAGGEETQYF. This chain links TRBV5-5 with TRBJ2-5, with TRBD2 as a possible D gene (5 bases). This CDR3 region has 16 residues. In germline, CDR1 is SGHKS, CDR2 YYEKEE (reference sequence). Trimming took off 0 bases at V and 5 bases at J, with 17 bases between the two ends.

This clonotype showed up many times. This chain joins TRBV12-3 or TRBV12-4 and TRBJ1-3; D unclear. Trimming removed 3 bases from V and 0 bases from J, with 3 bases in between. The CDR3 loop spans 13 amino acids. The CDR3 coding sequence is TGTGCCAGCAGTTTGGGCTCTGGAAACACCATATATTTT. It translates to CASSLGSGNTIYF.

This chain connects TRBV6-6 to TRBJ1-5, with D perhaps TRBD1 (6 bases). This CDR3 is 13 amino acids long. Between the trimmed V and J ends, which lost 6 bases and 7 bases, there was a span of 13 bases. CDR1 and CDR2 from the germline V gene are MNHNY and SVGAGI (reference sequence). The CDR3 sequence is CASREPGEQPQHF. The CDR3 DNA reads TGTGCCAGCAGGGAACCAGGGGAGCAGCCCCAGCATTTT.

In this sample, this clonotype turned up many times. This chain connects TRBV13 to TRBJ2-5; D gene uncertain. V was trimmed by 2 bases and J by 5 bases, leaving 12 bases between them. CDR3 length: 14 residues. CDR1 PRHDT and CDR2 FYEKMQ come from the germline V gene (reference sequence). The DNA of the CDR3 is TGTGCCAGCAGCTTACCCTCCCGCCAGGAGACCCAGTACTTC. Its translation is CASSLPSRQETQYF. Looking up the rest from reference TRBV13 and TRBJ2-5 gives the full variable domain: AAGVIQSPRHLIKEKRETATLKCYPIPRHDTVYWYQQGPGQDPQFLISFYEKMQSDKGSIPDRFSAQQFSDYHSELNMSSLELGDSALYFCASSLPSRQETQYFGPGTRLLVL.

Of note for this clonotype: Germline is not matched at one junction end, which may reflect a read error. The rearrangement joins TRBV7-2 to TRBJ1-2, with a weak D call TRBD1 (6 bases). Germline loops: CDR1 SGHTA, CDR2 FQGNSA. The CDR3 length is 14 residues. CDR3 bases: TGCGCCAGCAGCTTGGCCTCGGGGGCAAGTCGAGACACCTTC. Its protein is CASSLASGASRDTF.

Sample share makes this clonotype medium-sized (0.01 to 0.1%). The genes are TRBV7-9 and TRBJ2-1, with unresolved D. CDR1 and CDR2 from the germline V gene are SEHNR and FQNEAQ (reference sequence). The CDR3 loop spans 13 amino acids. Trimming pared 6 bases from V and 0 bases from J, leaving 6 bases between. The CDR3 loop is CASSSSSYNEQFF. For the CDR3, the DNA is TGTGCCAGCAGTTCAAGCTCCTACAATGAGCAGTTCTTC.

As to this clonotype: A much larger clone lies a single base off, so this may be a read error. The chain carries TRBV28 and TRBJ1-5; D ambiguous. V was cut by 4 bases and J by 5 bases, with 12 bases left in between. The germline V gene has CDR1 MDHEN and CDR2 SYDVKM. The CDR3 contains 14 residues. This CDR3 reads CASSSASADQPQHF. Written as DNA, the CDR3 is TGTGCCAGCAGTTCCGCGTCTGCTGATCAGCCCCAGCATTTT. Variable domain in full (rest from reference TRBV28 and TRBJ1-5): DVKVTQSSRYLVKRTGEKVFLECVQDMDHENMFWYRQDPGLGLRLIYFSYDVKMKEKGDIPEGYSVSREKKERFSLILESASTNQTSMYLCASSSASADQPQHFGDGTRLSIL.

This clonotype occurred many times. The chain joins TRBV2 to TRBJ2-5; 7 positions agree with TRBD2. CDR3 size: 15 residues. The junction had 7 bases not matched to a gene; V was cut back by 4 bases and J by 2 bases. Germline V gene sequence: CDR1 SNHLY, CDR2 FYNNEI. The CDR3 region has the DNA TGTGCCAGCAGTGGAGGACTAGGGGTACAAGAGACCCAGTACTTC. Protein sequence: CASSGGLGVQETQYF. Filled out from reference TRBV2 and TRBJ2-5, the complete variable domain reads EPEVTQTPSHQVTQMGQEVILRCVPISNHLYFYWYRQILGQKVEFLVSFYNNEISEKSEIFDDQFSVERPDGSNFTLKIRSTKLEDSAMYFCASSGGLGVQETQYFGPGTRLLVL.

This clonotype was seen at least ten times. V usage is TRBV2 and J usage is TRBJ2-2; D might be TRBD1 or TRBD2, each matching 5 bases. V was trimmed by 8 bases and J by 1 base, leaving 32 bases between them. The CDR3 has 21 residues. In germline, CDR1 is SNHLY, CDR2 FYNNEI. CDR3 amino acids: CASGTFGGSEERFGNTGELFF. CDR3 DNA sequence: TGTGCCAGCGGCACCTTTGGGGGTAGCGAGGAAAGGTTTGGGAACACCGGGGAGCTGTTTTTT.

The chain combines TRBV20-1 with TRBJ1-4; no clear D. Per the germline V gene, CDR1 is DFQATT and CDR2 is SNEGSKA (reference sequence). This CDR3 contains 13 residues. V was trimmed by 4 bases and J by 0 bases, leaving 6 bases between them. The DNA for the CDR3 is TGCAGTGCTAATGGGGCAACTAATGAAAAACTGTTTTTT. Encoded protein: CSANGATNEKLFF.

At least ten counts were recorded for this clonotype. This chain uses TRBV5-6 with TRBJ2-4, with 8 bases matching TRBD1. The CDR3 is made up of 16 amino acids. Germline V gene lookup returns CDR1 SGHDT and CDR2 YYEEEE. With V trimmed by 0 bases and J by 0 bases, 2 bases remained unmatched. This chain's CDR3 is CASSLAGQVAKNIQYF. As DNA, the CDR3 is TGTGCCAGCAGCTTGGCGGGACAGGTAGCCAAAAACATTCAGTACTTC.

With regard to this clonotype: A read error may account for a junction end that differs from germline. This chain joins TRBV6-4 and TRBJ2-5, with TRBD2 as a possible D gene (6 bases). Germline loops: CDR1 MRHNA, CDR2 SNTAGT. The CDR3 consists of 14 residues. CDR3: CATSPPGLIGTQYF. DNA for the CDR3: TGTGCCACCAGTCCCCCGGGACTCATTGGGACCCAGTACTTC.

Worth noting for this clonotype: No conserved phenylalanine or tryptophan ends this CDR3, so it is likely a read error. The genes are TRBV5-1 and TRBJ1-1; the D gene is possibly TRBD1 (6 bases). The CDR3 spans 15 residues. Per germline, CDR1 SGHRS and CDR2 YFSETQ. Trimming left V 0 bases short and J 3 bases short, with 12 bases between. This chain's CDR3 is CASSLAQGMDTEAFL. The CDR3 bases are TGCGCCAGCAGCTTGGCCCAGGGGATGGACACTGAAGCTTTCTTG.

This chain uses TRBV5-4 with TRBJ2-7; 9 bases match TRBD1. CDR1 is SGHNT, CDR2 YYREEE, per germline (reference sequence). The CDR3 has 13 residues. In DNA form, the CDR3 reads TGTGCTAGAGCGGGACAGGGATTCAACGAGCAGTACTTC. Its protein product is CARAGQGFNEQYF.

The V call is TRBV6-1, the J call TRBJ2-3, with D perhaps matching TRBD1 (6 bases). Germline V gene data show CDR1 as MNHNS and CDR2 as SASEGT. The V and J ends lost 2 bases and 0 bases respectively, with 12 bases between them. The CDR3 covers 16 residues. The CDR3, as DNA: TGTGCCAGCAGTGAACACAGGGCGACAAGCACAGATACGCAGTATTTT. Amino acids: CASSEHRATSTDTQYF.

The J gene is TRBJ1-1, the V gene TRBV10-2; a weak D match, TRBD1 (5 bases). The CDR3 contains 14 residues. With 8 bases removed from V and 5 bases from J, the gap between germline ends came to 18 bases. Per germline, CDR1 WSHSY and CDR2 SAAADI. The CDR3 bases are TGCGCCAGCCATGATTGGGACCGGGGGACTGAAGCTTTCTTT. Residues: CASHDWDRGTEAFF.

This chain links TRBV7-6 with TRBJ2-3, with TRBD2 matching over 9 bases. This CDR3 has 16 amino acids. V lost 1 base and J lost 2; bases outside the gene matches: 4. CDR1 is SGHVS and CDR2 is FNYEAQ in the germline V gene. Here the CDR3 DNA reads TGTGCCAGCAGCTTAGGACTAGCGGCAAACACAGATACGCAGTATTTT. It translates to CASSLGLAANTDTQYF.

There are many counts of this clonotype. The rearrangement joins TRBV7-3 to TRBJ1-2; 11 bases are a match to TRBD1. CDR3 length: 14 residues. Losses at the gene ends were 5 bases for V and 6 bases for J; bases not matched to a gene: 5. Germline CDR1 SGHTA, CDR2 FQGTGA. The CDR3 nucleotides are TGTGCCAGCAGCACCGGACAGGGGGCCGATGGCTACACCTTC. Translation: CASSTGQGADGYTF.

This clonotype came up many times. The rearrangement uses TRBV7-2 and TRBJ2-4; D remains unclear. Germline V gives CDR1 SGHTA, CDR2 FQGNSA. This CDR3 has 16 residues. The germline V and J ends were trimmed by 2 bases and 0 bases, with 11 bases remaining between them. The CDR3, as DNA: TGTGCCAGCAGCTTACGCGCTGGGTTAGCCAAAAACATTCAGTACTTC. This translates into CASSLRAGLAKNIQYF.

This clonotype has ten or more counts. The V call is TRBV27, the J call TRBJ2-7; D is ambiguous. The V gene lost 2 bases and the J gene lost 4 bases, with 6 bases spanning the gap. Looked up from germline, CDR1 is MNHEY and CDR2 is SMNVEV (reference sequence). CDR3 length: 12 amino acids. CDR3 sequence reads: CASSLALYEQYF. The CDR3 DNA sequence: TGTGCCAGCAGTTTAGCTCTGTACGAGCAGTACTTC.

The chain joins TRBV7-8 to TRBJ2-7; 13 bases agree with TRBD2. The germline V gene encodes CDR1 SGHVS and CDR2 FQNEAQ. V shed 4 bases and J 1 base; nucleotides not matched to a gene: 19. CDR3 length equals 21 residues. The CDR3 coding sequence is TGTGCCAGCAGCTCAGGACGGAAACTAGCGGGAGGGCCTGGGCGATCCTACGAGCAGTACTTC. As protein: CASSSGRKLAGGPGRSYEQYF.

This clonotype appeared many times. The chain uses TRBV7-2 and TRBJ2-7; D is perhaps TRBD2 (5 bases). CDR3 length: 13 amino acids. V lost 1 base to trimming and J lost 2 bases, with 6 bases between them. Germline CDR1 and CDR2: SGHTA and FQGNSA. CDR3 in amino acids: CASSLGRAYEQYF. The CDR3 DNA follows: TGTGCCAGCAGCTTAGGGCGGGCCTACGAGCAGTACTTC.

V usage is TRBV7-8 and J usage is TRBJ2-7; 8 bases are a match to TRBD2. Germline V gives CDR1 SGHVS, CDR2 FQNEAQ. The CDR3 totals 13 residues. Germline trimming cut 7 bases from V and 8 bases from J; bases unmatched to any gene: 10. CDR3 DNA sequence: TGTGCCAGCACCGTAAGCGGGAGACTGAAGCAGTACTTC. This gives the protein CASTVSGRLKQYF.

Ten or more counts support this clonotype. This rearrangement joins TRBV20-1 to TRBJ1-2; 12 bases line up with TRBD1. The germline V gene encodes CDR1 DFQATT and CDR2 SNEGSKA (reference sequence). This CDR3 has 13 residues. The V segment lost 6 bases and the J segment 8 bases; nucleotides outside the gene matches: 7. The CDR3 spells CSASGQGALGYTF. The CDR3 coding sequence is TGCAGTGCCTCGGGACAGGGGGCGCTCGGCTACACCTTC.

At least ten counts were recorded for this clonotype. The chain employs TRBV6-1 and TRBJ1-3; 9 nucleotides line up with TRBD1. This CDR3 has 14 residues. Germline-derived CDR1 and CDR2 are MNHNS and SASEGT. J was trimmed by 3 bases and V by 10 bases; bases with no gene match: 7. The CDR3 DNA reads as TGTGCCACCAAAACGGGACAGGGTGGAAACACCATATATTTT. It encodes CATKTGQGGNTIYF.